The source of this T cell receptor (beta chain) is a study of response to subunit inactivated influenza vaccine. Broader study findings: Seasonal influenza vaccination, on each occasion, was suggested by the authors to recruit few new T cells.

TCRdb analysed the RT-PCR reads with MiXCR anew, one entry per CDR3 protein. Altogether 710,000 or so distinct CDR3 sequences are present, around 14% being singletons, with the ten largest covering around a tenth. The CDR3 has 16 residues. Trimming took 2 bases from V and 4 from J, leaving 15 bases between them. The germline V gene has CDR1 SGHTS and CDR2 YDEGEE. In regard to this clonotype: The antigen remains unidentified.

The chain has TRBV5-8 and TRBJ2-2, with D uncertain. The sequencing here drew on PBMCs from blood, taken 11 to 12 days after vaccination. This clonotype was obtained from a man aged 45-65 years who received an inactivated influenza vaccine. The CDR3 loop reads CASSLRVIRGTGELFF. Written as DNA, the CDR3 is TGTGCCAGCAGCTTACGAGTGATACGAGGCACCGGGGAGCTGTTTTTT.